The entry below gives a single TCR beta chain sequence along with its context. Profiling relied on immunoSEQ multiplex PCR, and the TCRdb table lists in-frame clones only, not all of them. This repertoire shows approximately 99,000 clones, 70% to 85% found once; its top ten account for approximately 7%. V lost 7 bases, J lost 0 bases, and 7 bases lay in between. Germline CDR1 is MNHEY and CDR2 is SMNVEV (reference sequence). The CDR3 spans 14 residues. This entry belongs to a study of control samples from healthy donors and cancer patients. The sample consisted of blood. The chain joins TRBV27 to TRBJ2-6, with D maybe TRBD2 (5 bases). This receptor was taken from a man in his late teens or twenties in good health. The CDR3 protein is CASTRDSGANVLTF. Here the CDR3 DNA reads TGTGCCAGCACCCGGGACTCTGGGGCCAACGTCCTGACTTTC.